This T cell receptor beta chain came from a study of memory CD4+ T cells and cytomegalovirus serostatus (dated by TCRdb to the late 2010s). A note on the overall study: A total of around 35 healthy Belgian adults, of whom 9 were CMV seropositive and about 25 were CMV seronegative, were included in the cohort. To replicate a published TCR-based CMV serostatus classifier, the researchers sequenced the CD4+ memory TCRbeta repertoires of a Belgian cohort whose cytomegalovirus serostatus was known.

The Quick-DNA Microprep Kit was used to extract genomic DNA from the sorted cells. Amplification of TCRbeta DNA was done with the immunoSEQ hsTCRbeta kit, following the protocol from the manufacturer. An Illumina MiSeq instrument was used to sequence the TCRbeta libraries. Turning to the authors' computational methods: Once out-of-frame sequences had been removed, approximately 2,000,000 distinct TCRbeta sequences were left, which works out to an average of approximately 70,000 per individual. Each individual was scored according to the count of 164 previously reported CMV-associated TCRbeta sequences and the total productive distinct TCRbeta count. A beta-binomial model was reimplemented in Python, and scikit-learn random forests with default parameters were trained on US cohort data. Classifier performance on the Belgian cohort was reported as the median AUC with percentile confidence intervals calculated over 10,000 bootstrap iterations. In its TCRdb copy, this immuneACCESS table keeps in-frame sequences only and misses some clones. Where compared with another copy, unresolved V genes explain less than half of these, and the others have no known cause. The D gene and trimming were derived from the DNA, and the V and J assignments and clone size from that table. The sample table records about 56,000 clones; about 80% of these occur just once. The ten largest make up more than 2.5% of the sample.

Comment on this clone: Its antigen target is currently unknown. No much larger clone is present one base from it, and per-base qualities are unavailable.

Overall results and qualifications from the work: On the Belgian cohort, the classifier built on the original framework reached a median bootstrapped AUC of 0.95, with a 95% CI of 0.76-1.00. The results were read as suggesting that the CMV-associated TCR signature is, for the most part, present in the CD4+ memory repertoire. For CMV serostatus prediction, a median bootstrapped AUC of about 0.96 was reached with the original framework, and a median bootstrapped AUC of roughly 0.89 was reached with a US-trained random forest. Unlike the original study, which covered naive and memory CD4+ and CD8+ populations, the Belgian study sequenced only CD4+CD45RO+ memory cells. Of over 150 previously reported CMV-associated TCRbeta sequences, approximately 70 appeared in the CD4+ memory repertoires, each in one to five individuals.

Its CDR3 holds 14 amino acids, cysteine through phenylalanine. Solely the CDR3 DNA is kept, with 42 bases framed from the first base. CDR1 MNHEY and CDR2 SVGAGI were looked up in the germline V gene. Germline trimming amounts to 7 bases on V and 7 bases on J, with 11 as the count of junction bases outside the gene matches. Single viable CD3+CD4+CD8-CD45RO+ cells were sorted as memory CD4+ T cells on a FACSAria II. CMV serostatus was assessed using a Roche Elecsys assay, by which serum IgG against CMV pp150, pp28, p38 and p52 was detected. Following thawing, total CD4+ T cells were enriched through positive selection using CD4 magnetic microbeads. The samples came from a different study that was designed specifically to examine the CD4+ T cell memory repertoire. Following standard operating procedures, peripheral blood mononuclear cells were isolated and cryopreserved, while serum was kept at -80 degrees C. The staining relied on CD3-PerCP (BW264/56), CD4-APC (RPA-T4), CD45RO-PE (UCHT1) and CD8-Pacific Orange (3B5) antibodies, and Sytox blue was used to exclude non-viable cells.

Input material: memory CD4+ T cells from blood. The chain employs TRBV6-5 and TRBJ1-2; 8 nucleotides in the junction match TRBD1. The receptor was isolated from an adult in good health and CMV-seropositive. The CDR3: CASTYRGILSGYTF. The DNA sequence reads TGTGCCAGCACGTACAGGGGGATTTTGTCTGGCTACACCTTC.